These T cell receptor beta chains were read from a single sample in a study of radiotherapy plus CTLA-4 blockade in lung cancer. TCRdb's copy holds only in-frame clones and misses some; the assay was immunoSEQ multiplex PCR. In the table there are 110,000 or so clones, more than 65% of which are singletons. The sequencing used peripheral blood, collected from a patient treated with radiotherapy plus ipilimumab. The receptors were gathered from a human donor with non-small cell lung cancer who had a partial response to radiotherapy plus ipilimumab. CDR3s include the opening cysteine and the closing phenylalanine or tryptophan. The order of the fields is clone size, D gene, J gene, V gene, CDR3 protein, CDR3 DNA. A D gene is named only where the DNA matches it firmly. Only part of the rows carry a size: once, few, many, or a class if the clone is expanded.

NA	TRBD1	TRBJ1-2	TRBV6-4	CASSDSTGGYYGYTF	TGTGCCAGCAGTGACTCGACAGGGGGGTACTATGGCTACACCTTC
NA	NA	TRBJ1-2	TRBV28	CASSNPYGYTF	TGTGCCAGCAGCAATCCCTATGGCTACACCTTC
NA	NA	TRBJ1-6	TRBV30	CAWSGRPIYNSPLHF	TGTGCCTGGAGTGGTCGTCCTATTTATAATTCGCCCCTCCACTTT
NA	TRBD2	TRBJ2-5	TRBV7-8	CASSLAPLAQETQYF	TGTGCCAGCAGCTTAGCGCCACTAGCGCAAGAGACCCAGTACTTC
NA	TRBD2	TRBJ2-1	TRBV28	CASLQPGRSSEWFF	TGTGCCAGCCTTCAGCCCGGGAGGTCGTCGGAGTGGTTCTTC
NA	NA	TRBJ2-1	TRBV5-6	CASSPGVSSYNEQFF	TGTGCCAGCAGCCCGGGTGTGAGCTCCTACAATGAGCAGTTCTTC
NA	TRBD2	TRBJ2-7	TRBV5-6	CASSLSWSMSGSLYEQYF	TGTGCCAGCAGCTTGTCCTGGTCGATGAGCGGGAGCTTATACGAGCAGTACTTC
once	NA	TRBJ1-2	TRBV20-1	CSASNSYGYTF	TGCAGTGCTTCTAACAGTTATGGCTACACCTTC
NA	NA	TRBJ2-2	TRBV9	CASSVEGLSTGELFF	TGTGCCAGCAGCGTAGAGGGACTCAGCACCGGGGAGCTGTTTTTT
NA	NA	TRBJ1-1	TRBV15	CATSSDTRRAFF	TGTGCCACCAGCAGTGACACACGAAGAGCTTTCTTT
NA	NA	TRBJ2-5	TRBV19	CASSHPQETQYF	TGTGCCAGTAGCCACCCCCAGGAGACCCAGTACTTC
NA	NA	TRBJ1-1	TRBV4-1	CASSQMGQGLGEAFF	TGCGCCAGCAGCCAAATGGGGCAGGGATTAGGGGAAGCTTTCTTT